The 18 T cell receptor beta chains below were found in one sample sequenced in a study of T cell changes during pregnancy in multiple sclerosis (dated by TCRdb to about 2019). The receptor library was made with the immunoSEQ multiplex PCR assay. TCRdb stores this immuneACCESS table with in-frame sequences only. Part of the clones is absent; in the studies checked, under half of the shortfall reflects unresolved V genes, and no reason is known for the rest. Within this sample are about 32,000 clones, with roughly nine tenths of them counted one time only. The leading ten clones occupy 0.7% to 0.95% of the sample. The specimen comprised CD4+ T cells from peripheral blood mononuclear cells, sampled after pregnancy. The origin of the receptors is a female donor in good health, enrolled as a control in a pregnancy study.

The chain recombines TRBV9 with TRBJ2-2; TRBD1 matches 7 bases. The CDR3 runs 18 residues. V dropped 2 bases and J dropped 0; count of bases not matched to a gene: 10. Germline CDR1 is SGDLS and CDR2 is YYNGEE. The CDR3 spells CASSVYRDDRANTGELFF. In nucleotides, the CDR3 is TGTGCCAGCAGCGTCTACCGAGATGACAGGGCGAACACCGGGGAGCTGTTTTTT.

The gene calls are TRBV7-3 and TRBJ1-1, with 7 positions matching TRBD1. Unmatched junction bases numbered 4, after V lost 3 bases and J lost 6 bases. This CDR3 region has 13 residues. Germline loops: CDR1 SGHTA, CDR2 FQGTGA. This CDR3 is CASSFLGGAEAFF. CDR3 in DNA: TGTGCCAGCAGCTTTTTAGGGGGCGCTGAAGCTTTCTTT.

This chain uses TRBV5-1 with TRBJ2-7; 11 bases are a match to TRBD2. Germline V gives CDR1 SGHRS, CDR2 YFSETQ. The CDR3 sequence is 16 residues long. V was clipped by 4 bases and J by 5 bases; unmatched bases: 11. The CDR3 bases are TGCGCCAGCAGCCCCCGAGGTAGCGGGGGGGCCAACGAGCAGTACTTC. Residues: CASSPRGSGGANEQYF.

The rearrangement links TRBV2 to TRBJ1-2; 9 positions match TRBD1. This CDR3 spans 14 amino acids. Germline trimming cut 5 bases from V and 3 bases from J; bases unmatched to any gene: 4. Germline V gene data show CDR1 as SNHLY and CDR2 as FYNNEI. The CDR3 coding sequence is TGTGCCAGCAGTTTTCGGACAGGGGACTATGGCTACACCTTC. Translated: CASSFRTGDYGYTF.

The CDR3: CASSRWTVHEETQYF. CDR3 bases: TGTGCCAGCAGCCGGTGGACAGTACACGAGGAGACCCAGTACTTC. This sequence joins TRBV7-9 and TRBJ2-5, with D possibly matching TRBD1 (6 bases). Trimming pared 5 bases from V and 5 bases from J, leaving 18 bases between. This CDR3 region has 15 residues. Per the germline V gene, CDR1 is SEHNR and CDR2 is FQNEAQ (reference sequence).

On this clone itself: This same CDR3 is encoded by further DNA sequences in the sample. This rearrangement joins TRBV5-1 to TRBJ2-1; possible D gene TRBD2, 5 bases. CDR3 length: 14 residues. Trimming stripped 2 bases from V and 0 bases from J, with 6 bases between. Germline-derived CDR1 and CDR2 are SGHRS and YFSETQ. The CDR3 sequence is CASSLGSSYNEQFF. The DNA for the CDR3 is TGCGCCAGCAGCTTAGGGAGCTCCTACAATGAGCAGTTCTTC. Supplemented by reference TRBV5-1 and TRBJ2-1, the full variable domain reads KAGVTQTPRYLIKTRGQQVTLSCSPISGHRSVSWYQQTPGQGLQFLFEYFSETQRNKGNFPGRFSGRQFSNSRSEMNVSTLELGDSALYLCASSLGSSYNEQFFGPGTRLTVL.

The chain combines TRBV28 with TRBJ2-7, with D unclear. CDR3 size: 15 residues. Germline loops: CDR1 MDHEN, CDR2 SYDVKM. Between the trimmed V and J ends, which lost 5 bases and 5 bases, there was a span of 19 bases. DNA of the CDR3: TGTGCCAGCAGTCCACCGGATAGGAGAAAGGACGAGCAGTACTTC. This sequence encodes CASSPPDRRKDEQYF.

The CDR3 DNA is TGTGCCAGCAGTCACTTGGGGGCAGGTCCGGTTGGTGGGGCCAACGTCCTGACTTTC. Its translation: CASSHLGAGPVGGANVLTF. The gene calls are TRBV28 and TRBJ2-6, with D possibly TRBD1 on 6 matching bases. The V end was cut by 5 bases, the J end by 3 bases, with 23 bases between. The CDR3 loop spans 19 amino acids. The V gene's germline CDR1 is MDHEN and CDR2 SYDVKM.

The genes are TRBV9 and TRBJ2-3, with D possibly matching TRBD1 (6 bases). CDR3 length: 16 amino acids. The germline gives CDR1 SGDLS, CDR2 YYNGEE. The V end was cut by 3 bases, the J end by 1 base, with 15 bases between. CDR3 DNA: TGTGCCAGCAGCGGCCCCGGGACAACCCGCACAGATACGCAGTATTTT. Its translation is CASSGPGTTRTDTQYF.

The chain uses TRBV5-4 and TRBJ2-1, with D uncertain. From germline, CDR1 is SGHNT and CDR2 YYREEE (reference sequence). V lost 3 bases to trimming and J lost 4 bases, with 8 bases between them. The CDR3 runs 13 residues. The CDR3 here is CASSSSVYNEQFF. The CDR3 nucleotides read TGTGCCAGCAGCTCTTCGGTTTACAATGAGCAGTTCTTC.

The chain is built from TRBV7-2 and TRBJ1-1, with D unresolved. The V gene's germline CDR1 is SGHTA and CDR2 FQGNSA. Trimming shortened V by 5 bases and J by 1 base, and 11 bases separated the two germline ends. The CDR3 loop spans 14 amino acids. The CDR3: CASSPWGENTEAFF. The CDR3 nucleotides are TGTGCCAGCAGCCCCTGGGGAGAGAACACTGAAGCTTTCTTT.

V gene TRBV7-8 combines with J gene TRBJ1-4; D perhaps matches TRBD1 (5 bases). V was shortened by 10 bases and J by 3 bases, with 24 bases between the two germline ends. The CDR3 runs 17 residues. Per the germline V gene, CDR1 is SGHVS and CDR2 is FQNEAQ. The CDR3 nucleotides are TGTGCCACCACCAAGGGCAGGGCCCCGGGAGCTAATGAAAAACTGTTTTTT. Its translation: CATTKGRAPGANEKLFF.

The V and J genes are TRBV5-1 and TRBJ2-2; 7 nucleotides match TRBD2. Germline CDR1 and CDR2: SGHRS and YFSETQ. Trimming took 4 bases from V and 6 from J; bases not matched to a gene: 12. This CDR3 region has 16 residues. The CDR3 sequence is CASSREPGREAGELFF. The CDR3 nucleotides are TGCGCCAGCAGCCGCGAGCCAGGACGGGAGGCCGGGGAGCTGTTTTTT.

The rearrangement uses TRBV7-2 and TRBJ2-3; 15 bases align to TRBD2. The junction had 5 bases not matched to a gene; V was cut back by 3 bases and J by 4 bases. Germline V gives CDR1 SGHTA, CDR2 FQGNSA. The CDR3 contains 17 residues. DNA of the CDR3: TGTGCCAGCAGCTTTCTAGGACTAGCGGGAGGGGCAGATACGCAGTATTTT. It yields the protein CASSFLGLAGGADTQYF.

The genes are TRBV11-3 and TRBJ1-1; TRBD1 matches 7 bases. The germline V gene encodes CDR1 SGHNT and CDR2 YENEEA. This CDR3 has 13 residues. Trimming at V came to 3 bases and at J to 10 bases, leaving 8 bases not matched to a gene. DNA for the CDR3: TGTGCCAGCAGCTTCACAACAGGGGCGGGAGCTTTCTTT. It codes for CASSFTTGAGAFF.

V usage is TRBV7-2 and J usage is TRBJ2-3, with D possibly TRBD2 on 9 matching bases. V dropped 5 bases and J dropped 0 bases, with 21 bases sitting between them. The CDR3 totals 18 residues. Germline V gene sequence: CDR1 SGHTA, CDR2 FQGNSA. The CDR3 sequence is CASSPGGGGAPSTDTQYF. The CDR3 DNA is TGTGCCAGCAGCCCAGGGGGCGGGGGGGCCCCTAGCACAGATACGCAGTATTTT.

The count of this clone is one. V usage is TRBV2 and J usage is TRBJ2-3; D not certain. CDR1 SNHLY and CDR2 FYNNEI come from the germline V gene. The CDR3 consists of 11 residues. V dropped 3 bases and J dropped 8 bases, with 6 bases sitting between them. The DNA for the CDR3 is TGTGCCAGCAGTGACGGTTCTACGCAGTATTTT. Translation: CASSDGSTQYF.

The V call is TRBV7-2, the J call TRBJ2-7; D perhaps matches TRBD1 (6 bases). Germline CDR1 is SGHTA and CDR2 is FQGNSA. The CDR3 extends over 15 amino acids. The V end lost 7 bases, the J end lost 1 base, and 17 bases lay between the germline ends. Here the CDR3 DNA reads TGTGCCAGCAACACCGGCCTCAGGGGTTCCTACGAGCAGTACTTC. Protein sequence: CASNTGLRGSYEQYF.